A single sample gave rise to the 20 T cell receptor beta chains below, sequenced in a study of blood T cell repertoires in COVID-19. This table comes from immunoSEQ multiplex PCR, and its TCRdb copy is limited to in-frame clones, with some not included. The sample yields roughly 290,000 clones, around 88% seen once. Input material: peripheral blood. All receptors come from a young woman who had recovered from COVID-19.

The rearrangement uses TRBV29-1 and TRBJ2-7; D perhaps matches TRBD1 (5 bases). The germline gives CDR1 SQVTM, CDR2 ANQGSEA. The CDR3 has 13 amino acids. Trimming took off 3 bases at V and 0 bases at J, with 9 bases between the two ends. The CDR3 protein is CSVDDSDSYEQYF. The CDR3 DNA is TGCAGCGTTGATGACAGTGACTCCTACGAGCAGTACTTC.

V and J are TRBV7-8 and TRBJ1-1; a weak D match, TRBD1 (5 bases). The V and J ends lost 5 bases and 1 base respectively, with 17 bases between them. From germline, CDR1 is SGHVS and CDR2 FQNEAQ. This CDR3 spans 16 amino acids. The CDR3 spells CASSTRGGAGNTEAFF. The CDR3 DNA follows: TGTGCCAGCAGCACCCGGGGGGGAGCAGGGAACACTGAAGCTTTCTTT.

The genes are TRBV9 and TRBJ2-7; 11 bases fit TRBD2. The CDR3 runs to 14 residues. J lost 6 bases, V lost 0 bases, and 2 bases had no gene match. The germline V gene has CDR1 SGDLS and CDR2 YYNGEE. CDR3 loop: CASSVGLAGGEQYF. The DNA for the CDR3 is TGTGCCAGCAGCGTAGGGCTAGCGGGAGGCGAGCAGTACTTC.

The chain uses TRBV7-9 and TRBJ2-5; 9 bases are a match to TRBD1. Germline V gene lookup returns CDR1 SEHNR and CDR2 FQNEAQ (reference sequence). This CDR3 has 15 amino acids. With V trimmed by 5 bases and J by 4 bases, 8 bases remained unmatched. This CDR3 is CASSVTGGSGETQYF. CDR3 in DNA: TGTGCCAGCAGCGTTACAGGGGGCTCGGGAGAGACCCAGTACTTC. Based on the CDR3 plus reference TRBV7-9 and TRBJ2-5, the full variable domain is DTGVSQNPRHKITKRGQNVTFRCDPISEHNRLYWYRQTLGQGPEFLTYFQNEAQLEKSRLLSDRFSAERPKGSFSTLEIQRTEQGDSAMYLCASSVTGGSGETQYFGPGTRLLVL.

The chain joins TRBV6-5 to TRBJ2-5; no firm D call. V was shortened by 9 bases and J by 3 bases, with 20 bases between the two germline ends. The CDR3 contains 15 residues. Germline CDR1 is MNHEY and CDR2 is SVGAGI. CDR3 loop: CASTEIPSLEETQYF. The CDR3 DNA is TGTGCCAGTACGGAAATCCCTAGTCTCGAAGAGACCCAGTACTTC.

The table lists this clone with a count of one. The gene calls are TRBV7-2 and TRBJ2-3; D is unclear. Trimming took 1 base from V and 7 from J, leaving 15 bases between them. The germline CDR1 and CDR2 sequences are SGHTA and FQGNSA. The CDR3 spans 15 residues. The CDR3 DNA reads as TGTGCCAGCAGCTTAGAAGCAGGCCCGTCCCATACGCAGTATTTT. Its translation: CASSLEAGPSHTQYF.

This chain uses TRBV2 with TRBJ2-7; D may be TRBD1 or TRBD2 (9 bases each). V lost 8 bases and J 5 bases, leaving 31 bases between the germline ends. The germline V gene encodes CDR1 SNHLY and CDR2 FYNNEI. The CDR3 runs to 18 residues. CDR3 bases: TGTGCCAGCGGCTGGGGACAGGGAATTGCGGGAGGGCCCCACGAGCAGTACTTC. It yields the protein CASGWGQGIAGGPHEQYF.

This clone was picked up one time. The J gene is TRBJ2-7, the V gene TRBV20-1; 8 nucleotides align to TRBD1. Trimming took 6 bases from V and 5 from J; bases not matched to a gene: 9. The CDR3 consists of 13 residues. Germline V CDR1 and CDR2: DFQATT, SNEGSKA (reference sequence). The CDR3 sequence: CSASRTGIDEQYF. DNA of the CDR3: TGCAGTGCGAGTAGGACAGGGATTGACGAGCAGTACTTC.

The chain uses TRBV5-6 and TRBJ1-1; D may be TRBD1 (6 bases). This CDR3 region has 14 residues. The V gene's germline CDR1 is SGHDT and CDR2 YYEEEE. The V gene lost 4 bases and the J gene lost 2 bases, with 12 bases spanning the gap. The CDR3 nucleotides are TGTGCCAGCAGCGTCAGGGGCCGTAACACTGAAGCTTTCTTT. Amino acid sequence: CASSVRGRNTEAFF.

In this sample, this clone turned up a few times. The CDR3 DNA reads as TGCGCCAGCAGGGACAGCGGGGCGAACACTGAAGCTTTCTTT. Translated, it gives CASRDSGANTEAFF. This chain joins TRBV4-1 and TRBJ1-1, with D perhaps TRBD1 (6 bases). V lost 6 bases, J lost 1 base, and 12 bases lay in between. The germline V gene has CDR1 MGHRA and CDR2 YSYEKL. CDR3 length equals 14 residues.

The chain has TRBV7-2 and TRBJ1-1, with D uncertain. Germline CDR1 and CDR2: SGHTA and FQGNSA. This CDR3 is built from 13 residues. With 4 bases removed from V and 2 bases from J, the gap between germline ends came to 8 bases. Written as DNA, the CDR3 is TGTGCCAGCAGCTCCAACTTTAACACTGAAGCTTTCTTT. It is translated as CASSSNFNTEAFF.

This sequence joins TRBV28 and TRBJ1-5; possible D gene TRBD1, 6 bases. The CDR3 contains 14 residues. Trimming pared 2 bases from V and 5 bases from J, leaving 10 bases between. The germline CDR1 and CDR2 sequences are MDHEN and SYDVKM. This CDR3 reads CASSLLPGDQPQHF. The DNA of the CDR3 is TGTGCCAGCAGTTTACTGCCAGGGGATCAGCCCCAGCATTTT.

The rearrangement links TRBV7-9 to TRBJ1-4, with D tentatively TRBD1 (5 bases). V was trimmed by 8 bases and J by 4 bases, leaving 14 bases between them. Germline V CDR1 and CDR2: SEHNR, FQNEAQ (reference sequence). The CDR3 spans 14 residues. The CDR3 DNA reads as TGTGCCAGCCTCCGGACAAGGGGTAATGAAAAACTGTTTTTT. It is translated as CASLRTRGNEKLFF.

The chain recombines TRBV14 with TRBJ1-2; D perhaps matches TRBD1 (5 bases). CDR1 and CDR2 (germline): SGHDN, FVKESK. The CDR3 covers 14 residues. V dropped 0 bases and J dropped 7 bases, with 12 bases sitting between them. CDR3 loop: CASSQDPRQGGYTF. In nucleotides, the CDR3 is TGTGCCAGCAGCCAAGACCCTCGGCAGGGTGGCTACACCTTC.

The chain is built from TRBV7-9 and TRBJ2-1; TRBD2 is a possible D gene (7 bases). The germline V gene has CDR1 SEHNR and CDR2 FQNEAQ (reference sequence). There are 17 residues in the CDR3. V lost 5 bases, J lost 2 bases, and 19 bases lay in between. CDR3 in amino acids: CASSPVEWGGPYNEQFF. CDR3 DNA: TGTGCCAGCAGCCCCGTGGAATGGGGGGGCCCCTACAATGAGCAGTTCTTC.

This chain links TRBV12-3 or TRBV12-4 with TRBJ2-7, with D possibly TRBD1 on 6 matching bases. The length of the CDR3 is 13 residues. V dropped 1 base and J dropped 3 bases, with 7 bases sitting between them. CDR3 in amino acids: CASSLGTVYEQYF. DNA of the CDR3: TGTGCCAGCAGTTTAGGGACAGTCTACGAGCAGTACTTC.

The chain's CDR3 is CASSHREVNTEAFF. In nucleotides, the CDR3 is TGTGCCAGCAGTCACAGGGAAGTGAACACTGAAGCTTTCTTT. The V call is TRBV2, the J call TRBJ1-1, with a tentative D call TRBD1 (6 bases). Germline lookup yields CDR1 SNHLY and CDR2 FYNNEI. The CDR3 extends over 14 amino acids. V was pared by 5 bases and J by 0 bases, with 10 bases between. Complete variable domain (other parts from reference TRBV2 and TRBJ1-1): EPEVTQTPSHQVTQMGQEVILRCVPISNHLYFYWYRQILGQKVEFLVSFYNNEISEKSEIFDDQFSVERPDGSNFTLKIRSTKLEDSAMYFCASSHREVNTEAFFGQGTRLTVV.

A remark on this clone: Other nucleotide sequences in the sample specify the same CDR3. In DNA form, the CDR3 reads TGTGCCAGCAGCCTAGCGGTGGACGGGGAGCTGTTTTTT. It yields the protein CASSLAVDGELFF. V gene TRBV5-4 combines with J gene TRBJ2-2; 7 nucleotides match TRBD2. CDR1 is SGHNT, CDR2 YYREEE, per germline (reference sequence). CDR3 length equals 13 residues. V was clipped by 4 bases and J by 7 bases; unmatched bases: 4. Filled out from reference TRBV5-4 and TRBJ2-2, the complete variable domain reads ETGVTQSPTHLIKTRGQQVTLRCSSQSGHNTVSWYQQALGQGPQFIFQYYREEENGRGNFPPRFSGLQFPNYSSELNVNALELDDSALYLCASSLAVDGELFFGEGSRLTVL.

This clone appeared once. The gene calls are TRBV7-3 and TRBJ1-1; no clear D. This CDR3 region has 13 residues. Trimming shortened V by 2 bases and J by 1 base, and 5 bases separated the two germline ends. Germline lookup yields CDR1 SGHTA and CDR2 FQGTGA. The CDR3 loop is CASSLAGNTEAFF. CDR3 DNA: TGTGCCAGCAGCTTAGCCGGGAACACTGAAGCTTTCTTT.

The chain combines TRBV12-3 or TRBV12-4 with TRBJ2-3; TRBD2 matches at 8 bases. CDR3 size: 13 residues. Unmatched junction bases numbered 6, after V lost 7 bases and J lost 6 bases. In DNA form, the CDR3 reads TGTGCCAGCACCCGGGGGGGTAGGGATACGCAGTATTTT. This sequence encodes CASTRGGRDTQYF.